The 20 T cell receptor beta chains given below trace back to one sample, sequenced in a study of shared clonotypes between healthy human individuals. Sequencing used immunoSEQ multiplex PCR; TCRdb keeps in-frame clones, though not all of them. The sample includes about 99,000 clones, 40% to 55% of them seen just once. Source material: PBMCs. These receptors all come from a woman aged 40-49 years in good health. Some clones in this sample may be carry-over from other donors' samples.

This chain uses TRBV5-1 with TRBJ1-4; D gene unclear. Per the germline V gene, CDR1 is SGHRS and CDR2 is YFSETQ. V was cut by 0 bases and J by 7 bases, with 16 bases left in between. The CDR3 loop spans 16 amino acids. CDR3 amino acids: CASSLEYSGFGEKLFF. DNA for the CDR3: TGCGCCAGCAGCTTGGAATATTCGGGGTTTGGTGAAAAACTGTTTTTT.

This clone was detected ten times or more. V and J are TRBV30 and TRBJ2-5, with D uncertain. The CDR3 extends over 12 amino acids. Germline V gene data show CDR1 as GTSNPN and CDR2 as SVGIG (reference sequence). The germline V and J ends were trimmed by 0 bases and 5 bases, with 7 bases remaining between them. The CDR3 DNA sequence: TGTGCCTGGAGTGTCGTCGGGGAGACCCAGTACTTC. Translated, it gives CAWSVVGETQYF.

This sequence joins TRBV7-8 and TRBJ2-3; unclear D gene. The CDR3 sequence is 15 residues long. Per the germline V gene, CDR1 is SGHVS and CDR2 is FQNEAQ. With 3 bases removed from V and 0 bases from J, the gap between germline ends came to 10 bases. CDR3: CASSFRPSSTDTQYF. The DNA for the CDR3 is TGTGCCAGCAGCTTTCGGCCTTCTAGCACAGATACGCAGTATTTT.

The chain combines TRBV5-5 with TRBJ1-5; D is uncertain. This CDR3 region has 15 residues. Germline CDR1 reads SGHKS; CDR2 reads YYEKEE (reference sequence). V lost 0 bases to trimming and J lost 4 bases, with 11 bases between them. DNA of the CDR3: TGTGCCAGCAGCTTGGGTCAGACGCTGAATCAGCCCCAGCATTTT. Protein: CASSLGQTLNQPQHF.

This clone was detected once. The chain combines TRBV5-1 with TRBJ1-2, with D possibly matching TRBD1 (5 bases). CDR1 and CDR2 from the germline V gene are SGHRS and YFSETQ. V lost 6 bases and J lost 3, with 12 bases in between. The CDR3 sequence is 13 residues long. The CDR3 coding sequence is TGCGCCAGCAAACCAGGAGGGGACTATGGCTACACCTTC. It specifies CASKPGGDYGYTF.

This clone was counted at least ten times. The CDR3 DNA reads TGTGCCAGTAGTGTTCCCGGGACACAATCCAATCAGCCCCAGCATTTT. This translates into CASSVPGTQSNQPQHF. The chain links TRBV19 to TRBJ1-5, with a weak D call TRBD1 (6 bases). CDR1 and CDR2 (germline): LNHDA, SQIVND (reference sequence). There are 16 residues in the CDR3. Trimming pared 5 bases from V and 3 bases from J, leaving 17 bases between.

The chain combines TRBV11-3 with TRBJ2-2; D gene ambiguous. The CDR3 runs to 13 residues. From germline, CDR1 is SGHNT and CDR2 YENEEA. V lost 1 base and J 4 bases, leaving 4 bases between the germline ends. The CDR3 DNA reads TGTGCCAGCAGCTTAGTGAGCACCGGGGAGCTGTTTTTT. Amino acids: CASSLVSTGELFF. Together with reference TRBV11-3 and TRBJ2-2, the CDR3 gives the full variable domain: EAGVVQSPRYKIIEKKQPVAFWCNPISGHNTLYWYLQNLGQGPELLIRYENEEAVDDSQLPKDRFSAERLKGVDSTLKIQPAELGDSAVYLCASSLVSTGELFFGEGSRLTVL.

Of note for this clone: Since a far larger clone is one base different, this is likely a read error. This chain joins TRBV2 and TRBJ1-2; 12 nucleotides align to TRBD1. CDR1 is SNHLY, CDR2 FYNNEI, per germline. The CDR3 is made up of 15 amino acids. The CDR3 sequence is CASRRDRGLIYDYTF. CDR3 coding DNA: TGTGCCAGCAGGCGGGACAGGGGGCTCATCTATGACTACACCTTC.

This chain joins TRBV27 and TRBJ2-7, with 15 bases aligning to TRBD2. Germline assignment: CDR1 MNHEY and CDR2 SMNVEV (reference sequence). With 6 bases clipped from V and 0 bases from J, the junction kept 9 bases outside the gene matches. The CDR3 loop spans 18 amino acids. The CDR3 DNA reads as TGTGCCAGCAGCCGCCTGGGACTAGCGGGAGGAAGCTCCTACGAGCAGTACTTC. It yields the protein CASSRLGLAGGSSYEQYF.

This clone has at least ten counts. The V call is TRBV30, the J call TRBJ1-2, with a possible D match to TRBD1 (5 bases). Germline-derived CDR1 and CDR2 are GTSNPN and SVGIG (reference sequence). V lost 5 bases and J lost 2, with 6 bases in between. The CDR3 is 11 residues long. CDR3 sequence: CAWWGNYGYTF. CDR3 sequence (DNA): TGTGCCTGGTGGGGGAACTATGGCTACACCTTC.

The V gene is TRBV30, the J gene TRBJ2-5; TRBD2 agrees at 7 bases. The CDR3 loop spans 15 amino acids. CDR1 is GTSNPN and CDR2 is SVGIG in the germline V gene (reference sequence). V lost 0 bases and J lost 7; bases outside the gene matches: 11. As DNA, the CDR3 is TGTGCCTGGAGTGTCGCTAGCGGCTATGTGGGGACCCAGTACTTC. As protein: CAWSVASGYVGTQYF.

The chain is built from TRBV30 and TRBJ2-3; TRBD1 agrees at 7 bases. Germline-derived CDR1 and CDR2 are GTSNPN and SVGIG (reference sequence). This CDR3 comprises 13 residues. V trimming: 4 bases; J trimming: 4 bases; junction bases outside the gene matches: 5. The CDR3 is CAWTRGLADTQYF. The CDR3 DNA sequence: TGTGCCTGGACCAGGGGGTTGGCAGATACGCAGTATTTT.

The rearrangement links TRBV29-1 to TRBJ2-5; D is tentatively TRBD1 or TRBD2 (5 bases each). Judging by the DNA end, TRBJ2-7 fits better; the J call may be wrong. From germline, CDR1 is SQVTM and CDR2 ANQGSEA. The CDR3 extends over 13 amino acids. The CDR3 coding sequence is TGCAGCCACCTGAGCACGGGGACCGACGAGCAGTACTTC. Protein sequence: CSHLSTGTDEQYF.

In its sample, this clone was seen many times. The chain carries TRBV4-2 and TRBJ2-5; a weak D match, TRBD2 (5 bases). The V gene lost 1 base and the J gene lost 5 bases, with 23 bases spanning the gap. The CDR3 extends over 18 amino acids. Germline V gene sequence: CDR1 LGHNA, CDR2 YNFKEQ. The CDR3 DNA reads TGTGCCAGCAGCCAAGGGAGTTTGGCGGCTTCCCGCGGGGAGACCCAGTACTTC. Translated: CASSQGSLAASRGETQYF.

This sequence joins TRBV29-1 and TRBJ2-7; TRBD1 matches at 7 bases. The CDR3 totals 13 residues. In germline, CDR1 is SQVTM, CDR2 ANQGSEA. V dropped 7 bases and J dropped 4; count of bases not matched to a gene: 10. CDR3 in amino acids: CSAAPGTAYEQYF. In DNA, the CDR3 is TGCAGCGCTGCCCCCGGGACAGCGTACGAGCAGTACTTC.

This sequence joins TRBV9 and TRBJ2-5, with TRBD2 identical over 10 bases. This CDR3 is built from 17 residues. Germline lookup yields CDR1 SGDLS and CDR2 YYNGEE. Trimming removed 1 base from V and 0 bases from J; junction bases left unmatched: 6. The chain's CDR3 is CASSVHGTSAYQETQYF. The CDR3 DNA reads as TGTGCCAGCAGCGTACACGGGACTAGCGCGTACCAAGAGACCCAGTACTTC.

This rearrangement joins TRBV30 to TRBJ2-7; D possibly corresponds to TRBD2 (6 bases). The CDR3 loop spans 13 amino acids. The germline V and J ends were trimmed by 2 bases and 4 bases, with 12 bases remaining between them. CDR1 and CDR2 from the germline V gene are GTSNPN and SVGIG (reference sequence). As DNA, the CDR3 is TGTGCCTGGAGTACCGGGACTCCGTACGAGCAGTACTTC. It translates to CAWSTGTPYEQYF.

This sequence joins TRBV6-4 and TRBJ2-3; the D is unclear. Germline lookup yields CDR1 MRHNA and CDR2 SNTAGT. The CDR3 length is 15 residues. Between the trimmed V and J ends, which lost 3 bases and 4 bases, there was a span of 14 bases. This chain's CDR3 is CASSEIPYEADTQYF. CDR3 DNA: TGTGCCAGCAGTGAGATCCCCTATGAAGCAGATACGCAGTATTTT.

Concerning this clone: At one of its ends the junction is not consistent with the germline gene, which may arise from a read error. This chain uses TRBV18 with TRBJ2-6; TRBD1 is a possible D gene (5 bases). Germline loops: CDR1 KGHSH, CDR2 LQKENI. This CDR3 has 17 residues. The CDR3 DNA is TGTGCCAGCTCACCGGGAACAGGCCGCTCTGGGGCCGACGTCCTGACTTTC. Protein product: CASSPGTGRSGADVLTF.

This chain uses TRBV27 with TRBJ2-3; a possible D gene is TRBD2 (5 bases). This CDR3 is 15 amino acids long. Germline CDR1 reads MNHEY; CDR2 reads SMNVEV (reference sequence). Trimming left V 5 bases short and J 4 bases short, with 16 bases between. CDR3 residues: CASSQDLGGADTQYF. The CDR3 DNA reads as TGTGCCAGCAGTCAAGATCTAGGAGGAGCAGATACGCAGTATTTT.